These 19 T cell receptor beta chains were sequenced from one sample in a study of blood T cell repertoires in COVID-19. The assay was immunoSEQ multiplex PCR, and TCRdb's table has in-frame clones only and misses some. The table has approximately 260,000 clones, 85% seen once. Material for sequencing was PBMCs or T cells enriched from blood (not recorded which). The receptors shown here come from a woman in her forties or fifties who had been exposed to COVID-19.

The chain combines TRBV7-9 with TRBJ1-2, with a possible D match to TRBD1 (5 bases). Germline assignment: CDR1 SEHNR and CDR2 FQNEAQ (reference sequence). Trimming pared 1 base from V and 9 bases from J, leaving 15 bases between. The CDR3 is made up of 14 amino acids. Here the CDR3 DNA reads TGTGCCAGCAGCTTAGTGGCGGGGCAGGGACGCTACACCTTC. Protein sequence: CASSLVAGQGRYTF.

This chain uses TRBV12-3 or TRBV12-4 with TRBJ1-1; D uncertain. V was cut by 7 bases and J by 5 bases, with 8 bases left in between. The CDR3 is 11 amino acids. The CDR3 loop reads CASTIRTEAFF. The CDR3 DNA reads TGTGCCAGCACTATAAGAACTGAAGCTTTCTTT.

The chain is built from TRBV5-5 and TRBJ2-7; the match to TRBD1 covers 11 bases. CDR3 length: 14 residues. V lost 6 bases, J lost 4 bases, and 6 bases stayed unmatched. Germline V gene data show CDR1 as SGHKS and CDR2 as YYEKEE (reference sequence). The CDR3 coding sequence is TGTGCCAGCACCCGGACAGGGGGCGGATACGAGCAGTACTTC. Amino acid sequence: CASTRTGGGYEQYF.

This clone was counted a few times. This chain joins TRBV18 and TRBJ1-1; no reliable D call. The V end lost 2 bases, the J end lost 0 bases, and 7 bases lay between the germline ends. The CDR3 totals 14 residues. The germline gives CDR1 KGHSH, CDR2 LQKENI. The CDR3 DNA sequence: TGTGCCAGCTCACCAGACATCATGAACACTGAAGCTTTCTTT. It is translated as CASSPDIMNTEAFF.

CDR3: CASSLGQTMNTEAFF. The CDR3 nucleotides read TGCGCCAGCAGCTTGGGACAGACCATGAACACTGAAGCTTTCTTT. The genes are TRBV5-1 and TRBJ1-1, with D maybe TRBD1 (5 bases). The germline V and J ends were trimmed by 0 bases and 0 bases, with 9 bases remaining between them. The CDR3 length is 15 residues. Per the germline V gene, CDR1 is SGHRS and CDR2 is YFSETQ.

The V and J genes are TRBV11-2 and TRBJ2-7, with 7 nucleotides matching TRBD2. Germline trimming cut 1 base from V and 5 bases from J; bases unmatched to any gene: 5. The CDR3 has 14 amino acids. Germline lookup yields CDR1 SGHAT and CDR2 FQNNGV. CDR3 loop: CASSLGGGSNEQYF. For the CDR3, the DNA is TGTGCCAGCAGCTTAGGCGGGGGTTCTAACGAGCAGTACTTC.

V gene TRBV3-1 (or the pseudogene TRBV3-2) combines with J gene TRBJ2-1, with 10 bases that match TRBD2. The CDR3 consists of 15 residues. Germline CDR1 and CDR2: LGHDT and YNNKEL (reference sequence). V was pared by 2 bases and J by 4 bases, with 2 bases of the junction left unmatched. The CDR3 region is CASSQSGGGYNEQFF. The CDR3 region has the DNA TGTGCCAGCAGCCAAAGCGGGGGGGGGTACAATGAGCAGTTCTTC.

This clone was detected only once. The chain has TRBV19 and TRBJ1-1; 12 bases are a match to TRBD1. CDR1 and CDR2 (germline): LNHDA, SQIVND (reference sequence). Unmatched junction bases numbered 10, after V lost 6 bases and J lost 5 bases. The CDR3 is made up of 16 amino acids. CDR3 region: CASSTGTGGAWTEAFF. The CDR3 nucleotides read TGTGCCAGTAGCACTGGGACAGGGGGCGCGTGGACTGAAGCTTTCTTT.

This chain uses TRBV19 with TRBJ1-1; unclear D gene. The CDR3 runs 14 residues. Germline values: CDR1 LNHDA, CDR2 SQIVND (reference sequence). Trimming removed 1 base from V and 1 base from J, with 7 bases in between. The CDR3 coding sequence is TGTGCCAGTAGTATAGTCGGGTGGAACACTGAAGCTTTCTTT. It codes for CASSIVGWNTEAFF.

The chain employs TRBV7-2 and TRBJ1-6; the match to TRBD1 covers 7 bases. The length of the CDR3 is 14 residues. The V and J ends lost 1 base and 9 bases, in that order; junction bases with no gene match: 3. Germline V gene sequence: CDR1 SGHTA, CDR2 FQGNSA. The DNA for the CDR3 is TGTGCCAGCAGCTTAGTAGGGGGCTCTTCACCCCTCCACTTT. This sequence encodes CASSLVGGSSPLHF.

This clone showed up just a few times. The rearrangement links TRBV7-2 to TRBJ2-6, with TRBD1 matching over 10 bases. Germline V gene sequence: CDR1 SGHTA, CDR2 FQGNSA. The CDR3 is 18 residues long. Losses at the gene ends were 5 bases for V and 1 base for J; bases not matched to a gene: 8. CDR3 coding DNA: TGTGCCAGCAGCCCAACCGGGACAGGGGTTTCTGGGGCCAACGTCCTGACTTTC. Translation: CASSPTGTGVSGANVLTF.

The chain recombines TRBV19 with TRBJ1-5, with D tentatively TRBD1 (6 bases). Germline lookup yields CDR1 LNHDA and CDR2 SQIVND (reference sequence). This CDR3 is built from 13 residues. V lost 8 bases and J lost 3, with 11 bases in between. The CDR3 region is CASSRDTNQPQHF. In nucleotides, the CDR3 is TGTGCCAGTTCTCGGGACACCAATCAGCCCCAGCATTTT.

V gene TRBV6-5 combines with J gene TRBJ2-7; D not certain. Trimming removed 0 bases from V and 11 bases from J, with 17 bases in between. The CDR3 length is 14 residues. Germline CDR1 MNHEY, CDR2 SVGAGI. As DNA, the CDR3 is TGTGCCAGCAGTTACTCGTCCCCCTACTATCCCGAGTACTTC. Amino acids: CASSYSSPYYPEYF.

This chain uses TRBV29-1 with TRBJ2-6; D gene unclear. Germline CDR1 is SQVTM and CDR2 is ANQGSEA. V lost 8 bases to trimming and J lost 4 bases, with 12 bases between them. This CDR3 is 13 amino acids long. This CDR3 reads CSIGEVGANVLTF. CDR3 nucleotide sequence: TGCAGCATCGGAGAGGTGGGGGCCAACGTCCTGACTTTC.

This chain links TRBV6-6 with TRBJ2-7; TRBD2 aligns across 7 bases. Germline values: CDR1 MNHNY, CDR2 SVGAGI (reference sequence). CDR3 length equals 13 residues. Trimming took 8 bases from V and 3 from J; bases not matched to a gene: 7. The CDR3 loop reads CASGIVAGYEQYF. CDR3 nucleotides: TGTGCCAGCGGCATTGTAGCGGGCTACGAGCAGTACTTC.

The chain joins TRBV5-4 to TRBJ1-1, with 8 positions matching TRBD1. The CDR3 runs to 15 residues. CDR1 SGHNT and CDR2 YYREEE come from the germline V gene (reference sequence). V lost 2 bases and J lost 6; bases outside the gene matches: 9. CDR3 in DNA: TGTGCCAGCAGCTTTGCTACAGGGGGAGGGTCTGAAGCTTTCTTT. It codes for CASSFATGGGSEAFF.

V usage is TRBV5-1 and J usage is TRBJ1-4; weak D call: TRBD1 (5 bases). Germline CDR1 is SGHRS and CDR2 is YFSETQ. V was clipped by 1 base and J by 5 bases, with 12 bases between them. The CDR3 runs 15 residues. This CDR3 reads CASSLFATENEKLFF. The CDR3 DNA reads TGCGCCAGCAGCTTGTTTGCGACAGAGAATGAAAAACTGTTTTTT.

As to this clone: This CDR3 is also generated by other DNA sequences in the sample. This chain joins TRBV4-3 and TRBJ1-1; a possible D gene is TRBD1 (5 bases). With 1 base removed from V and 3 bases from J, the gap between germline ends came to 12 bases. The CDR3 length is 15 residues. Germline V CDR1 and CDR2: LGHNA, YSLEER. This CDR3 is CASSQGRGGDTEAFF. The CDR3 region has the DNA TGCGCCAGCAGCCAAGGCCGCGGAGGGGACACTGAAGCTTTCTTT.

CDR3 bases: TGTGCCAGCAGTTCCGACAGCCGGCTTGAAGCTTTCTTT. Protein sequence: CASSSDSRLEAFF. The J gene is TRBJ1-1, the V gene TRBV3-1 (or the pseudogene TRBV3-2); D is possibly TRBD1 (5 bases). CDR1 is LGHDT and CDR2 is YNNKEL in the germline V gene (reference sequence). The CDR3 is made up of 13 amino acids. The V end lost 6 bases, the J end lost 7 bases, and 15 bases lay between the germline ends.